The clone carrying this T cell receptor (beta chain) was recorded only once. What it binds is not known. The source of the sample is a study of shared clonotypes between healthy human individuals. Study-wide points: Some naive CD4 clonotypes, around 4.7%, turned up in common across several donors.

This CDR3 has 14 residues. With V trimmed by 5 bases and J by 2 bases, 3 bases remained unmatched. CDR1 is ENHRY and CDR2 is SYGVKD in the germline V gene. Sorted-subset replicate PCR reactions contained 150 to 200 ng DNA, corresponding to approximately 30,000 T cell genomes. Sequencing used immunoSEQ multiplex PCR; TCRdb keeps in-frame clones, though not all of them. The top ten hold roughly 1.5% of the sample, which has over a million clones, about 77% seen once. The gene calls are TRBV10-3 and TRBJ2-7; 10 positions agree with TRBD1. This receptor was taken from a man in his late teens or twenties in good health. Material for sequencing was memory CD4+ T cells sorted from blood. Subset described: CD45RA-negative fraction. The CDR3 nucleotides are TGTGCCATCAGTCGGACAGGGGGAACCTACGAGCAGTACTTC. Its translation: CAISRTGGTYEQYF.